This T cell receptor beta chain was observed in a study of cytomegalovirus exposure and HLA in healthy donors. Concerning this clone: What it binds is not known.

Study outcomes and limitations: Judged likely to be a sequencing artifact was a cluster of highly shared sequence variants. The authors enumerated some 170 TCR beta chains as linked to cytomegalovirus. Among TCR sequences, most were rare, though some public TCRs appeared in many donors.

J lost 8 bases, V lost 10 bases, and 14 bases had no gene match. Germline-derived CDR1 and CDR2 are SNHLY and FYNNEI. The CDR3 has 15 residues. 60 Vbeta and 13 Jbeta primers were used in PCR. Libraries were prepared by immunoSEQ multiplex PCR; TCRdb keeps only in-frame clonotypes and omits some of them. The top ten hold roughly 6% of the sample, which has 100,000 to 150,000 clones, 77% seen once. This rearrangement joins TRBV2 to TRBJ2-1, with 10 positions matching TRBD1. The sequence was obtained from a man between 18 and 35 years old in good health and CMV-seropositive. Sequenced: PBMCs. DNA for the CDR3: TGTGCCACCCTGAGGAGGGACAGGGGTAGGTATGAGCAGTTCTTC. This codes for CATLRRDRGRYEQFF.